This T cell receptor beta chain was observed in a study of control samples from healthy donors and cancer patients. This CDR3 region has 16 residues. Germline lookup yields CDR1 LNHDA and CDR2 SQIVND (reference sequence). The V and J ends lost 7 bases and 4 bases respectively, with 22 bases between them. Sequenced by immunoSEQ multiplex PCR; TCRdb stores in-frame clones only, minus some. The sample contains some 110,000 clones, 70% to 90% of which appear only once. J is TRBJ1-2 and V is TRBV19; D may be TRBD1 (5 bases). The receptor comes from a woman aged 70 to 79 in good health. Sequencing was performed on blood. CDR3 sequence: CASTIEDSLDFYGYTF. CDR3 sequence (DNA): TGTGCCAGTACCATCGAAGACAGTTTGGACTTCTATGGCTACACCTTC.